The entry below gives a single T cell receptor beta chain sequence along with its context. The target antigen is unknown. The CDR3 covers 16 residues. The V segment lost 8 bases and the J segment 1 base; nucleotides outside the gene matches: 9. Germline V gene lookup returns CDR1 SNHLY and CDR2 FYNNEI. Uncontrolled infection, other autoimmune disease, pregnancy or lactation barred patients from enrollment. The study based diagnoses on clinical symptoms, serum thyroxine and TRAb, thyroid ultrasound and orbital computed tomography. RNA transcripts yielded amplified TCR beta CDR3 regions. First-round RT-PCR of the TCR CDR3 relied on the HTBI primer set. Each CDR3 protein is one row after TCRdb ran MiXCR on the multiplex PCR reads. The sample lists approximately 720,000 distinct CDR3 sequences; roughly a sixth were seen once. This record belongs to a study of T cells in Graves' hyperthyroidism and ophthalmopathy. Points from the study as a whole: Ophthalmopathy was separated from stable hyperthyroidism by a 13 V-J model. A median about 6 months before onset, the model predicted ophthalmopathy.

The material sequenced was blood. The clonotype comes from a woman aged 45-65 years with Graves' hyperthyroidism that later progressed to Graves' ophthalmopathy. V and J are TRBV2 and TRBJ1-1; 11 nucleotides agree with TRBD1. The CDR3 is CASLDRGPVGNTEAFF. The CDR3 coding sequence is TGTGCCAGCCTGGACAGGGGGCCGGTCGGGAACACTGAAGCTTTCTTT.